This TCR beta chain was sequenced in a study of blood T cell repertoires in COVID-19. Turning to the study itself: Acute and convalescent COVID-19 samples came from the United States, Italy and Spain. In each case, the material was cDNA or gDNA derived from T cells, B-cell-depleted T cells, or PBMCs.

This clone was observed a few times. Original analysis: Estimates of nucleated cell counts were drawn from the amplification of reference gene primers. Sequenced by immunoSEQ multiplex PCR; TCRdb stores in-frame clones only, minus some. V, J and clone size were drawn from that table, and D and trimming were deduced from the DNA. The sample shows around 230,000 clones, over 75% of them seen only once. Deletions cut 6 bases from V and 8 bases from J, with 14 bases between. The CDR3 totals 14 residues. Germline V lookup: CDR1 LGHDT, CDR2 YNNKEL (reference sequence). The TCR was taken from a woman of 80 years or more with acute or convalescent COVID-19. The chain combines TRBV3-1 (or the pseudogene TRBV3-2) with TRBJ1-6, with D perhaps TRBD1 (5 bases). The sequenced material came from peripheral blood. CDR3 residues: CASSLTESYSPLHF. CDR3 in DNA: TGTGCCAGCAGTCTGACAGAATCTTATTCACCCCTCCACTTT.